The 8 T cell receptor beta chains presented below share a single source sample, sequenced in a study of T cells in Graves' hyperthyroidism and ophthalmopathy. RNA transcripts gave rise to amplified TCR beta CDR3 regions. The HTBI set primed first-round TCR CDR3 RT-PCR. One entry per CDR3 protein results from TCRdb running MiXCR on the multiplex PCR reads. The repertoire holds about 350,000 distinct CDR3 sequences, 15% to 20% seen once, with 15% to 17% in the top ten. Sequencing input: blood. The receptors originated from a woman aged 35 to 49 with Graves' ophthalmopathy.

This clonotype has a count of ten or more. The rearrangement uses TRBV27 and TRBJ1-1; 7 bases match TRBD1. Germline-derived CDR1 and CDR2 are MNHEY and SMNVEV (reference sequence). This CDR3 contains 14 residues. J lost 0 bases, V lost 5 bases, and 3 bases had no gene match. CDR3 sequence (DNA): TGTGCCAGCAGTCGCAGGGGGATGAACACTGAAGCTTTCTTT. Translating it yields CASSRRGMNTEAFF.

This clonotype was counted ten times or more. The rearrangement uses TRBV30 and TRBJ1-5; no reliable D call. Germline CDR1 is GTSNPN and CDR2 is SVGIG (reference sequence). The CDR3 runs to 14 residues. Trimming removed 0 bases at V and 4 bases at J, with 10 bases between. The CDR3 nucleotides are TGTGCCTGGAGTGTAAGCTCAGGAAATCAGCCCCAGCATTTT. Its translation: CAWSVSSGNQPQHF.

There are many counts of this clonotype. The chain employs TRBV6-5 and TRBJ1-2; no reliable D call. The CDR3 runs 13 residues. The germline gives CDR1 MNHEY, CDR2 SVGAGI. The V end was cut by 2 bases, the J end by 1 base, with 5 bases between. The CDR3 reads CASSYMGNYGYTF. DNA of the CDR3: TGTGCCAGCAGTTACATGGGTAACTATGGCTACACCTTC.

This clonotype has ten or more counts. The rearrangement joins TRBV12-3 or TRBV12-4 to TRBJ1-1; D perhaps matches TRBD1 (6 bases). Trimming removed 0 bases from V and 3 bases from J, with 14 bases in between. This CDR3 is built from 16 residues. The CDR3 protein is CASSLAAPAGDTEAFF. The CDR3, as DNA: TGTGCCAGCAGTTTAGCGGCCCCGGCAGGGGACACTGAAGCTTTCTTT.

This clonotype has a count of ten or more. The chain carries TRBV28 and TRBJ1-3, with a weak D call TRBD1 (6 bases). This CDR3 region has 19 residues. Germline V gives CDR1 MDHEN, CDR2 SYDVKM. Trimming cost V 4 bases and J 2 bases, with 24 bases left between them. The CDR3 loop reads CASSSIRGAAARTGNTIYF. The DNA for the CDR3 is TGTGCCAGCAGTTCCATTCGGGGGGCGGCAGCTCGCACTGGAAACACCATATATTTT.

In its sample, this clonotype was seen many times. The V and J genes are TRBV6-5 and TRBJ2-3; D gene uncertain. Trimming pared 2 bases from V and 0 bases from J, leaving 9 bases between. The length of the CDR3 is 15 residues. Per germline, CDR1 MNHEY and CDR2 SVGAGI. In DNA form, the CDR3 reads TGTGCCAGCAGTTACCGCCTCGATAGCACAGATACGCAGTATTTT. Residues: CASSYRLDSTDTQYF.

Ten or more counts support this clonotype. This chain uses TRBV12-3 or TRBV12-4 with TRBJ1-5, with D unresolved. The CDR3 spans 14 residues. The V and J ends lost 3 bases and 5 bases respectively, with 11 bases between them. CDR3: CASSFGGLDQPQHF. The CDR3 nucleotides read TGTGCCAGCAGTTTTGGAGGTTTGGATCAGCCCCAGCATTTT.

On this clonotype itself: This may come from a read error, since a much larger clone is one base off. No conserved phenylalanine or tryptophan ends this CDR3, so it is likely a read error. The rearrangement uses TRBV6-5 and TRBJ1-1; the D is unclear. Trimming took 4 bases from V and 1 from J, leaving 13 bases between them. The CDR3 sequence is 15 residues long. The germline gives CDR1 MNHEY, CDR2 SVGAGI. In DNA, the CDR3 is TGTGCCAGCAGTTTTATGAGGAGACGGAACACTGAAGCTTTCCTT. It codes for CASSFMRRRNTEAFL.